The 13 T cell receptor beta chains below come from one sample, sequenced in a study of blood T cells in healthy people across ages. The use of a sample-barcoded 5' primer and a J-beta primer mix characterized a second PCR of roughly 6 to 11 cycles. TCRdb independently ran MiXCR on the 5' RACE reads; one entry per CDR3 protein. In the table there are 1.5 million to 2 million distinct CDR3 sequences, roughly 28% of which are singletons. Material for sequencing was blood. The origin of the receptors is a young woman in good health.

This clonotype was seen a few times. The chain uses TRBV29-1 and TRBJ1-6; D call uncertain. Looked up from germline, CDR1 is SQVTM and CDR2 is ANQGSEA. Trimming removed 7 bases at V and 5 bases at J, with 9 bases between. CDR3 length: 12 amino acids. The CDR3 DNA is TGCAGCGCCGGATGGGATAATTCACCCCTCCACTTT. It yields the protein CSAGWDNSPLHF.

This sequence joins TRBV4-1 and TRBJ2-5; D not resolved. V dropped 0 bases and J dropped 2 bases, with 7 bases sitting between them. The CDR3 consists of 14 residues. The V gene's germline CDR1 is MGHRA and CDR2 YSYEKL. For the CDR3, the DNA is TGCGCCAGCAGCCAAGATAACTTGCAAGAGACCCAGTACTTC. Its protein is CASSQDNLQETQYF.

The chain is built from TRBV28 and TRBJ2-7, with unresolved D. The length of the CDR3 is 12 residues. Trimming pared 4 bases from V and 8 bases from J, leaving 12 bases between. CDR1 is MDHEN, CDR2 SYDVKM, per germline. The CDR3 is CASSSLPHKQYF. The CDR3 DNA reads as TGTGCCAGCAGTTCTCTCCCTCACAAGCAGTACTTC.

This clonotype was seen at least ten times. The chain has TRBV20-1 and TRBJ2-7; D is uncertain. The CDR3 spans 12 residues. V was trimmed by 0 bases and J by 8 bases, leaving 11 bases between them. CDR1 and CDR2 (germline): DFQATT, SNEGSKA (reference sequence). The CDR3 protein is CSARDGQIKQYF. Written as DNA, the CDR3 is TGCAGTGCTAGAGACGGGCAGATTAAGCAGTACTTC.

This chain joins TRBV5-1 and TRBJ2-3; 14 bases match TRBD2. This CDR3 spans 21 amino acids. Germline values: CDR1 SGHRS, CDR2 YFSETQ. V lost 4 bases to trimming and J lost 4 bases; unmatched junction nucleotides: 20. CDR3 sequence (DNA): TGCGCCAGCAGCCCGGAGGGTGTGAGTTATGGACTAGCGGGGGGTCCAGATACGCAGTATTTT. Translated: CASSPEGVSYGLAGGPDTQYF.

Notes on this clonotype: This CDR3 fails to terminate in the conserved phenylalanine or tryptophan, so it likely reflects a read error. This chain connects TRBV20-1 to TRBJ2-1; 8 bases are a match to TRBD2. This CDR3 region has 16 residues. Germline CDR1 and CDR2: DFQATT and SNEGSKA (reference sequence). The ends lost 0 bases at V and 0 bases at J; junction bases unmatched: 4. The CDR3: CSARDPSGSSYNEQFL. CDR3 in DNA: TGCAGTGCTAGAGATCCGAGCGGGAGCTCCTACAATGAGCAGTTCTTA.

Details on this clonotype: This may come from a read error, since a much larger clone is one base off. The rearrangement links TRBV7-2 to TRBJ1-2; TRBD1 matches at 7 bases. Trimming removed 0 bases from V and 4 bases from J; junction bases left unmatched: 5. Germline V gene lookup returns CDR1 SGHTA and CDR2 FQGNSA. The CDR3 consists of 15 residues. CDR3 in amino acids: CASSLAAQGGYGYTF. The CDR3 coding sequence is TGTGCCAGCAGCTTAGCAGCCCAGGGGGGCTATGGCTACACCTTC.

The chain couples TRBV29-1 to TRBJ2-7, with D perhaps TRBD2 (5 bases). Germline V gene data show CDR1 as SQVTM and CDR2 as ANQGSEA. V lost 3 bases and J 5 bases, leaving 8 bases between the germline ends. This CDR3 contains 11 residues. The CDR3 protein is CSVEGDHEQYF. The CDR3 DNA is TGCAGCGTTGAGGGAGACCACGAGCAGTACTTC.

This sequence joins TRBV12-3 or TRBV12-4 and TRBJ1-1; 8 bases match TRBD1. This CDR3 comprises 15 residues. The ends lost 6 bases at V and 4 bases at J; junction bases unmatched: 10. Here the CDR3 reads CASRRQGSVGTEAFF. The CDR3 DNA reads TGTGCCAGCAGACGACAGGGGTCGGTGGGCACTGAAGCTTTCTTT.

This clonotype turned up a few times. The chain links TRBV6-6 to TRBJ2-4; the D gene is possibly TRBD1 (5 bases). The length of the CDR3 is 14 residues. Germline CDR1 reads MNHNY; CDR2 reads SVGAGI (reference sequence). Deletions cut 7 bases from V and 1 base from J, with 11 bases between. The CDR3 coding sequence is TGTGCCAGCAATCGATCAGGGGCCAAAAACATTCAGTACTTC. Translating it yields CASNRSGAKNIQYF.

Note on this clonotype: With a much larger clone just one base away, this may be a read error. CDR3 region: CSAEQGLAGASQYF. CDR3 DNA: TGCAGTGCTGAGCAGGGACTAGCGGGGGCGAGTCAGTACTTC. This chain joins TRBV20-1 and TRBJ2-5; 14 bases agree with TRBD2. The CDR3 is 14 residues long. The germline CDR1 and CDR2 sequences are DFQATT and SNEGSKA (reference sequence). With V trimmed by 5 bases and J by 11 bases, 10 bases remained unmatched.

V is TRBV20-1 and J is TRBJ2-7; D is tentatively TRBD1 or TRBD2 (5 bases each). The germline V and J ends were trimmed by 5 bases and 5 bases, with 10 bases remaining between them. The CDR3 length is 11 residues. The germline gives CDR1 DFQATT, CDR2 SNEGSKA (reference sequence). CDR3 sequence: CSAAGTNEQYF. CDR3 bases: TGCAGTGCTGCAGGGACGAACGAGCAGTACTTC.

Ten or more counts support this clonotype. This chain joins TRBV20-1 and TRBJ2-7; TRBD2 matches at 7 bases. Germline CDR1 and CDR2: DFQATT and SNEGSKA (reference sequence). V shed 3 bases and J 5 bases; nucleotides not matched to a gene: 1. The CDR3 has 11 amino acids. The CDR3, as DNA: TGCAGTGCTAGGGGAGGGAACGAGCAGTACTTC. As protein: CSARGGNEQYF.